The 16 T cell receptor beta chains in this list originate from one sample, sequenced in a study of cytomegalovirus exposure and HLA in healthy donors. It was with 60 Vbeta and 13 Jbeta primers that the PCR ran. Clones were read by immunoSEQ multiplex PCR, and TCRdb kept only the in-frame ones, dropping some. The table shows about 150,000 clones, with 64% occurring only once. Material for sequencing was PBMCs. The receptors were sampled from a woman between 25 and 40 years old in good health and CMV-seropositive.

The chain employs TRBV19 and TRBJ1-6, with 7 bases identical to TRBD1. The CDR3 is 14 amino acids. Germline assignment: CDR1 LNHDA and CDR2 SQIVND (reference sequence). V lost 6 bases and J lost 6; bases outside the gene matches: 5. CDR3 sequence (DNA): TGTGCCAGTAGCGACAGGGCCCTTAATTCACCCCTCCACTTT. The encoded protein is CASSDRALNSPLHF. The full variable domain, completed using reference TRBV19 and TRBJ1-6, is DGGITQSPKYLFRKEGQNVTLSCEQNLNHDAMYWYRQDPGQGLRLIYYSQIVNDFQKGDIAEGYSVSREKKESFPLTVTSAQKNPTAFYLCASSDRALNSPLHFGNGTRLTVT.

The CDR3: CATSDRQGSYNEQFF. CDR3 DNA sequence: TGTGCCACCTCAGACCGACAGGGCTCCTACAATGAGCAGTTCTTC. The chain links TRBV25-1 to TRBJ2-1, with 7 bases identical to TRBD1. The CDR3 is 15 amino acids. The germline V gene has CDR1 MGHDK and CDR2 SYGVNS. V lost 10 bases to trimming and J lost 0 bases; unmatched junction nucleotides: 9. The variable domain in full, completed from reference TRBV25-1 and TRBJ2-1, reads EADIYQTPRYLVIGTGKKITLECSQTMGHDKMYWYQQDPGMELHLIHYSYGVNSTEKGDLSSESTVSRIRTEHFPLTLESARPSHTSQYLCATSDRQGSYNEQFFGPGTRLTVL.

The CDR3 DNA follows: TGTGCCAGCAGTTATGGGACATTTGGAAACACTGAAGCTTTCTTT. Translated: CASSYGTFGNTEAFF. V is TRBV28 and J is TRBJ1-1, with D perhaps matching TRBD1 (6 bases). The V end lost 4 bases, the J end lost 2 bases, and 14 bases lay between the germline ends. The CDR3 is 15 amino acids. Germline V gives CDR1 MDHEN, CDR2 SYDVKM.

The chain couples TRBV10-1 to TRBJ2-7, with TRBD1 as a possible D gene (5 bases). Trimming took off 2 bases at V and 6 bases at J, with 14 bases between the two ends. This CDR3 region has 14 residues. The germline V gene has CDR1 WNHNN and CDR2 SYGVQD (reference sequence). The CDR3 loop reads CASSENMQGSEQYF. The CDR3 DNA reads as TGCGCCAGCAGTGAGAATATGCAGGGAAGCGAGCAGTACTTC.

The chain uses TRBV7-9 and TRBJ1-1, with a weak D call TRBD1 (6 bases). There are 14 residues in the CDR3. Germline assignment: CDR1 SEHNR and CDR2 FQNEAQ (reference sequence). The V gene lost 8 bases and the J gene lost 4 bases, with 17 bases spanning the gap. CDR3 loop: CASRLQGRGTEAFF. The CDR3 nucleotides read TGTGCCAGCCGCCTACAGGGTCGGGGCACTGAAGCTTTCTTT.

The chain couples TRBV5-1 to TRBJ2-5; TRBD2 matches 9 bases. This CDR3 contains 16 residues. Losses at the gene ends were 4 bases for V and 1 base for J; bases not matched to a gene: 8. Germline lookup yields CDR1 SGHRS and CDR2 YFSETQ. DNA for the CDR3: TGCGCCAGCAGCGCCGGTCGAGCGGGGGGCCAAGAGACCCAGTACTTC. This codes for CASSAGRAGGQETQYF.

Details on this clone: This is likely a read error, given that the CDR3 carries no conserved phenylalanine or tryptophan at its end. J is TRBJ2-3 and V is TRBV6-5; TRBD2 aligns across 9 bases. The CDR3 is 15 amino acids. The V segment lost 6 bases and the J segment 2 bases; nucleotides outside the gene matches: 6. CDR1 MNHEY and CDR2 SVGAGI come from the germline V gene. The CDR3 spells CASRVIAGDTDTQYV. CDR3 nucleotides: TGTGCCAGCAGAGTAATAGCGGGAGACACAGATACGCAGTATGTT.

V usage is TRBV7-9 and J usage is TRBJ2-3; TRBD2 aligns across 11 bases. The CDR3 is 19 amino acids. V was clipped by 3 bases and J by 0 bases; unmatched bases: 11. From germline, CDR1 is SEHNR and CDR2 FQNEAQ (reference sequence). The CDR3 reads CASSFPTSGGISSTDTQYF. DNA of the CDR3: TGTGCCAGCAGCTTCCCAACTAGCGGGGGTATCTCTAGCACAGATACGCAGTATTTT.

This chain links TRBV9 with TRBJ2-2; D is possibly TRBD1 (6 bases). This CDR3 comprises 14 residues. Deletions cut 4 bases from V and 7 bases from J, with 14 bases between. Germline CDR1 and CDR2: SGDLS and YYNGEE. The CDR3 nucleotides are TGTGCCAGCAGCCCAAGGGGGTTACTCGGGGAGCTGTTTTTT. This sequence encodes CASSPRGLLGELFF.

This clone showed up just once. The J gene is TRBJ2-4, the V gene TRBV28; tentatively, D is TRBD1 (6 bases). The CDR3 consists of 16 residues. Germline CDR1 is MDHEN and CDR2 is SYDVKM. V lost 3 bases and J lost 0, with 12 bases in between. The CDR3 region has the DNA TGTGCCAGCAGTTTCTATAGCAGGGGAGCCAAAAACATTCAGTACTTC. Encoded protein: CASSFYSRGAKNIQYF.

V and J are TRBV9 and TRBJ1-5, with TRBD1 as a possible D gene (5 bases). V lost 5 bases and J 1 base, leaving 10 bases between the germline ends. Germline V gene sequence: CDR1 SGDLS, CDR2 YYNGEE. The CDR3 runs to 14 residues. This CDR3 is CASSQGVSNQPQHF. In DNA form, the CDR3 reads TGTGCCAGCAGTCAAGGGGTAAGCAATCAGCCCCAGCATTTT.

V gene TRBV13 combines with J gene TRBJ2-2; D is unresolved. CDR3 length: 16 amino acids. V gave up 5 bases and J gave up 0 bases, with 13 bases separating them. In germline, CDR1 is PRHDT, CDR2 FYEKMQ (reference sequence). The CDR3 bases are TGTGCCAGCAGCGGCAATTGGCGGCCGAACACCGGGGAGCTGTTTTTT. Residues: CASSGNWRPNTGELFF.

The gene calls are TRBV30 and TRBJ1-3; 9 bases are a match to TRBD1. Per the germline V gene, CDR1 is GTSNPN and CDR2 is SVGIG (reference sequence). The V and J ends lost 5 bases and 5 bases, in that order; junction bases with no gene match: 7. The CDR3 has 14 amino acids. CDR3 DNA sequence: TGTGCCTGGGAACCGGGACAGGGTAGAAACACCATATATTTT. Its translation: CAWEPGQGRNTIYF.

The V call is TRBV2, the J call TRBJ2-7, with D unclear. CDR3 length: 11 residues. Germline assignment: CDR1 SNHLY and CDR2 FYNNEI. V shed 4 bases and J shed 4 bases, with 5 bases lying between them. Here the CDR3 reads CASSAGYEQYF. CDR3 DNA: TGTGCCAGCAGTGCCGGTTACGAGCAGTACTTC.

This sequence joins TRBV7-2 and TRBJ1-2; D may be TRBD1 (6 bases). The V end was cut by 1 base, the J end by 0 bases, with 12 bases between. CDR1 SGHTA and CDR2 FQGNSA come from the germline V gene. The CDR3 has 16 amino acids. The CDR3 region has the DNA TGTGCCAGCAGCTTAGTTGGGACACAAGCTAACTATGGCTACACCTTC. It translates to CASSLVGTQANYGYTF.

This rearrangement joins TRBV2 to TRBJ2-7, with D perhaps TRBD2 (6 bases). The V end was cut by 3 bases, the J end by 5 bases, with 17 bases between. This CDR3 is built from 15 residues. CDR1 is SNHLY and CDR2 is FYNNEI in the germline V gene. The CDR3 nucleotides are TGTGCCAGCAGTGAGGGCTCGGGGGAGGTAGACGAGCAGTACTTC. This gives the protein CASSEGSGEVDEQYF.